Listed below are T cell receptor beta chains from one sample, sequenced in a study of cytomegalovirus exposure and HLA in healthy donors. The method was immunoSEQ multiplex PCR; TCRdb's version includes in-frame clones alone and lacks a portion of them. The table records approximately 190,000 clones, 87% of them present only once. Material: PBMCs. Source of these receptors: a man younger than 40 in good health and CMV-seronegative. The CDR3 runs from the conserved cysteine through the conserved F or W. The order of the fields is J gene, V gene, CDR3 protein.

TRBJ2-2	TRBV4-3	CASSQVRDTGELFF
TRBJ1-1	TRBV18	CASSPVGTRNTEAFF
TRBJ2-7	TRBV5-4	CASSLGESFNEQYF
TRBJ2-3	TRBV5-8	CASSLAGGGDTQYF
TRBJ1-2	TRBV14	CASSQTSRGPGQLTYGVTF
TRBJ1-3	TRBV1	CTSSQEDWRRRPYSGNTIYF
TRBJ1-1	TRBV18	CASSPYAGSDTEAFF
TRBJ2-1	TRBV6-5	CASSPRTGLDNEQFF
TRBJ1-4	TRBV28	CASRFGVGEKLFF
TRBJ2-2	TRBV19	CASSIWQNTGELFF
TRBJ2-1	TRBV10-2	CASAVRPHPYNEQFF
TRBJ2-2	TRBV27	CASSLRRGRWLFF
TRBJ2-1	TRBV6-1	CASSEATQGYNEQFF
TRBJ2-3	TRBV2	CASMIDRVTDTQYF
TRBJ2-7	TRBV6-5	CASSLQGAGFYEQYF
TRBJ2-2	TRBV4-1	CASSLAGGPNTGELFF
TRBJ2-7	TRBV5-5	CASSLPGEQYF
TRBJ2-2	TRBV7-2	CASSEDTPTWPWELFF
TRBJ1-5	TRBV2	CASSNRQGGMEPQHF
TRBJ2-3	TRBV6-6	CAGSAGDHPDTQYF
TRBJ1-4	TRBV4-1	CASSQVYRTNEKLFF
TRBJ1-3	TRBV11-2	CASGFDRISSGNTIYF
TRBJ2-7	TRBV9	CASSATGVYGEQYF
TRBJ2-4	TRBV29-1	CSGIQGGNAKNIQYF
TRBJ2-3	TRBV21-1	CASSKAKNGTLAGTDTQYF
TRBJ2-3	TRBV6-1	CATLTTDTQYF
TRBJ2-3	TRBV11-2	CASSLEGLSTDTQYF
TRBJ2-5	TRBV2	CASSLTSGTGETQYF
TRBJ2-4	TRBV25-1	CASSVGQGLPNSQYF
TRBJ2-5	TRBV14	CASSLAGVDETQYF
TRBJ1-2	TRBV7-9	CASSLDRTGGDYGYTF
TRBJ2-7	TRBV19	CASTGPGFYEQYF
TRBJ2-3	TRBV30	CAWRVGGAGDTQYF
TRBJ2-2	TRBV4-2	CASSQDRTGELFF
TRBJ2-1	TRBV6-1	CASRGTSSNEQFF
TRBJ2-3	TRBV5-1	CASTATSGEYTQYF
TRBJ1-4	TRBV6-1	CASTYRGGTNEKLFF
TRBJ2-7	TRBV30	CAWSQGALYEQYF
TRBJ1-1	TRBV14	CASSPRGMNTEAFF
TRBJ2-5	TRBV15	CATAGAQETQYF
TRBJ1-1	TRBV19	CASSQGSGGSAGNTEAFF
TRBJ2-3	TRBV6-1	CASSGEGTDTQYF
TRBJ1-2	TRBV6-5	CASQLQGNYGYTF
TRBJ1-5	TRBV28	CASSTRQGYQPQHF
TRBJ2-5	TRBV28	CASSLLGRAKTQYF
TRBJ1-5	TRBV7-2	CASSPGPSNQPQHF
TRBJ1-1	TRBV14	CASSRPGQGLANTEAFF
TRBJ2-7	TRBV27	CASSPRGVNEQYF
TRBJ2-7	TRBV2	CASIADEGAYEQYF
TRBJ1-6	TRBV6-1	CASKEVQVNSPLHF